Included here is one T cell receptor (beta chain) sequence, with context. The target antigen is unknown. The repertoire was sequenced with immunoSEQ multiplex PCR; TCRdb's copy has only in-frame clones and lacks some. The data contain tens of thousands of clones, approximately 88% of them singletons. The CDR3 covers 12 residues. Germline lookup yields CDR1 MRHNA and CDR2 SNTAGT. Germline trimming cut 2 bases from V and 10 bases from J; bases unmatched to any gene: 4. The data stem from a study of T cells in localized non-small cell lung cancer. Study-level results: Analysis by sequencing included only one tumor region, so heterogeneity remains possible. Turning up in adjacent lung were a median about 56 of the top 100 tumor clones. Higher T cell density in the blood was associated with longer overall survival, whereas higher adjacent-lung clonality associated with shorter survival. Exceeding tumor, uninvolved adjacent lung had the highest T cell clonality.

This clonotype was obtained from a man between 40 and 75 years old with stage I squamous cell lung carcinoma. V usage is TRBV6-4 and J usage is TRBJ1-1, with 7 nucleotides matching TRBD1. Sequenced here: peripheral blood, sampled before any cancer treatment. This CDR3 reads CASSDGGGSAFF. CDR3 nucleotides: TGTGCCAGCAGTGACGGAGGGGGCTCAGCTTTCTTT.